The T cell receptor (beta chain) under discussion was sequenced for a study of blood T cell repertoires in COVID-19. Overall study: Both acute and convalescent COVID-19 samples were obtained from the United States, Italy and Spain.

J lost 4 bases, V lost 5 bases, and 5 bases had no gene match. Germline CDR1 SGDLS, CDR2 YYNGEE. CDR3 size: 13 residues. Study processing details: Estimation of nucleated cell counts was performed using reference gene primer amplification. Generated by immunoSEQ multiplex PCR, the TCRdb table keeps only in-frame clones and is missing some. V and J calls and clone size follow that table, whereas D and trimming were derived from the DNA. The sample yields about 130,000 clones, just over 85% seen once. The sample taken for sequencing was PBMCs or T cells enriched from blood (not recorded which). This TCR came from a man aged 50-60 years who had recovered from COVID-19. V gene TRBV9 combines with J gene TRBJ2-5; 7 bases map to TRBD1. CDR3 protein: CASSDRVRETQYF. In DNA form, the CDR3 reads TGTGCCAGCAGTGACAGGGTACGAGAGACCCAGTACTTC.